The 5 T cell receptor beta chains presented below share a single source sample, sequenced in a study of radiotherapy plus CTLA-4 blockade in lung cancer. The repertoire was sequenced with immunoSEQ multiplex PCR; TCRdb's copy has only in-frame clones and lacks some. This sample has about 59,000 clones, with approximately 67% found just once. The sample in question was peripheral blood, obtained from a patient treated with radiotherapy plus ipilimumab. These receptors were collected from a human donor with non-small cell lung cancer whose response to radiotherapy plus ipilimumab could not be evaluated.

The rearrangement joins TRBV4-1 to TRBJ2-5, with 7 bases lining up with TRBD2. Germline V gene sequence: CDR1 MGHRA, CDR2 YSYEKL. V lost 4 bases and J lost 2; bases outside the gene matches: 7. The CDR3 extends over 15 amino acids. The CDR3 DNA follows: TGCGCCAGCAGCCGGGTGGGGGGGAGACAAGAGACCCAGTACTTC. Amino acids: CASSRVGGRQETQYF.

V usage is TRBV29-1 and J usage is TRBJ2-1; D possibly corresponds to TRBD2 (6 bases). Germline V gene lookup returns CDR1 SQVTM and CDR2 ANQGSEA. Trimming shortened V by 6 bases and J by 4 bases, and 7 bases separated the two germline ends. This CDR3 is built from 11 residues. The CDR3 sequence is CSVGGYNEQFF. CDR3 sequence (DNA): TGCAGCGTCGGGGGATACAATGAGCAGTTCTTC.

CDR3 nucleotide sequence: TGCGCCAGCAGCCAAGCCGACAGGGGGCCGAACACCGGGGAGCTGTTTTTT. Its translation: CASSQADRGPNTGELFF. J is TRBJ2-2 and V is TRBV4-1, with 10 nucleotides matching TRBD1. Per the germline V gene, CDR1 is MGHRA and CDR2 is YSYEKL. The CDR3 is 17 amino acids. Trimming cost V 1 base and J 0 bases; bases outside gene matches: 2.

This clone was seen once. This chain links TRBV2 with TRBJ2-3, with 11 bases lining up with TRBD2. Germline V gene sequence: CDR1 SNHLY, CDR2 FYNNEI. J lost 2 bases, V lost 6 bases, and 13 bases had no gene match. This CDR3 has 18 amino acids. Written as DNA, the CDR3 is TGTGCCAGCAGGAGGACAGGGTTAGCGGGGGGGCCCACAGATACGCAGTATTTT. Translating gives CASRRTGLAGGPTDTQYF.

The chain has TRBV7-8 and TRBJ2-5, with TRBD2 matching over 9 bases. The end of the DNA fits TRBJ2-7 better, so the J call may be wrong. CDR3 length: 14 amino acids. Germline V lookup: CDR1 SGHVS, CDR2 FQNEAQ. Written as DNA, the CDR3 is TGTGCCAGCTTAGCCGCGGGAGGGCTAGGCGAGCAGTACTTC. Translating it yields CASLAAGGLGEQYF.